These 15 T cell receptor beta chains were sequenced from one sample in a study of blood T cell repertoires in COVID-19. Produced via immunoSEQ multiplex PCR; TCRdb's table is partial and in-frame only. The data hold tens of thousands of clones, with about 92% observed a single time. Sequencing input: peripheral blood. All receptors derive from a man in his sixties with acute or convalescent COVID-19.

The rearrangement uses TRBV3-1 (or the pseudogene TRBV3-2) and TRBJ2-7; 8 bases align to TRBD1. Germline CDR1 reads LGHDT; CDR2 reads YNNKEL (reference sequence). CDR3 length: 14 amino acids. After removal of 5 bases from V and 3 bases from J, the junction contained 6 bases not matched to a gene. CDR3 DNA: TGTGCCAGCAGCGACGGGACAGGCAGCTACGAGCAGTACTTC. It yields the protein CASSDGTGSYEQYF.

The chain employs TRBV2 and TRBJ1-6; 7 bases align to TRBD1. The CDR3 is 14 amino acids. Germline assignment: CDR1 SNHLY and CDR2 FYNNEI. The V gene end was trimmed by 5 bases and the J gene end by 7 bases; junction bases not matched to a gene: 5. The CDR3 coding sequence is TGTGCCAGCAGTTGGGACAGTAAGAATTCACCCCTCCACTTT. It translates to CASSWDSKNSPLHF.

V and J are TRBV29-1 and TRBJ2-1; TRBD2 matches at 9 bases. Losses at the gene ends were 3 bases for V and 5 bases for J; bases not matched to a gene: 8. The CDR3 has 15 amino acids. Germline loops: CDR1 SQVTM, CDR2 ANQGSEA. The CDR3 DNA sequence: TGCAGCGTTGACGCGCGGGGGGGCCTCGACAATGAGCAGTTCTTC. This sequence encodes CSVDARGGLDNEQFF.

The chain carries TRBV4-1 and TRBJ2-1; tentative D call: TRBD2 (6 bases). Germline CDR1 is MGHRA and CDR2 is YSYEKL. This CDR3 comprises 17 residues. The V and J ends lost 0 bases and 3 bases respectively, with 15 bases between them. The CDR3 DNA reads TGCGCCAGCAGCCAAGATTCGGGGGAGCCCCTCTACAATGAGCAGTTCTTC. Translated: CASSQDSGEPLYNEQFF.

The chain couples TRBV4-2 to TRBJ1-1; 9 bases line up with TRBD1. The CDR3 runs 14 residues. The trim removed 4 bases at V and 7 bases at J, leaving 7 bases unmatched. The germline CDR1 and CDR2 sequences are LGHNA and YNFKEQ. The CDR3 here is CASSPGTGYDEAFF. The CDR3 DNA is TGTGCCAGCAGCCCCGGGACAGGGTACGATGAAGCTTTCTTT.

The rearrangement joins TRBV10-1 to TRBJ1-2; 8 positions match TRBD1. The CDR3 runs 16 residues. The J segment lost 6 bases and the V segment lost 0 bases, leaving 9 bases of the junction unmatched. The germline V gene has CDR1 WNHNN and CDR2 SYGVQD (reference sequence). CDR3 sequence (DNA): TGCGCCAGCAGTGAGTCTCCAGGGGGCACGTATGATGGCTACACCTTC. It is translated as CASSESPGGTYDGYTF.

V and J are TRBV18 and TRBJ1-5, with D uncertain. The V gene lost 5 bases and the J gene lost 4 bases, with 9 bases spanning the gap. This CDR3 comprises 13 residues. The germline V gene has CDR1 KGHSH and CDR2 LQKENI. CDR3 loop: CASSAGRNQPQHF. DNA for the CDR3: TGTGCCAGCTCAGCAGGTAGAAATCAGCCCCAGCATTTT. The whole variable domain, filled in from reference TRBV18 and TRBJ1-5, reads NAGVMQNPRHLVRRRGQEARLRCSPMKGHSHVYWYRQLPEEGLKFMVYLQKENIIDESGMPKERFSAEFPKEGPSILRIQQVVRGDSAAYFCASSAGRNQPQHFGDGTRLSIL.

The V call is TRBV6-6, the J call TRBJ2-7, with D possibly matching TRBD2 (6 bases). From germline, CDR1 is MNHNY and CDR2 SVGAGI (reference sequence). CDR3 size: 13 residues. V shed 5 bases and J shed 2 bases, with 10 bases lying between them. CDR3 sequence: CASSPTRPYEQYF. CDR3 nucleotide sequence: TGTGCCAGCAGTCCGACTAGGCCCTACGAGCAGTACTTC.

This chain connects TRBV24-1 to TRBJ2-3; D perhaps matches TRBD2 (5 bases). Trimming cost V 6 bases and J 5 bases, with 5 bases left between them. CDR1 is KGHDR and CDR2 is SFDVKD in the germline V gene. The CDR3 extends over 11 amino acids. The CDR3 here is CATSRGDTQYF. The DNA of the CDR3 is TGTGCCACCAGTCGGGGAGATACGCAGTATTTT.

The chain combines TRBV5-1 with TRBJ1-1; D possibly corresponds to TRBD1 (6 bases). V was clipped by 0 bases and J by 0 bases, with 9 bases between them. The germline V gene has CDR1 SGHRS and CDR2 YFSETQ. This CDR3 region has 15 residues. The CDR3 is CASSLEGGLNTEAFF. Written as DNA, the CDR3 is TGCGCCAGCAGCTTGGAAGGGGGTTTGAACACTGAAGCTTTCTTT.

CDR3 sequence: CASRSAGGWQPQHF. Written as DNA, the CDR3 is TGTGCCAGTCGTTCCGCAGGGGGCTGGCAGCCCCAGCATTTT. The genes are TRBV6-5 and TRBJ1-5; 8 bases align to TRBD1. Germline V gives CDR1 MNHEY, CDR2 SVGAGI. CDR3 size: 14 residues. After removal of 9 bases from V and 7 bases from J, the junction contained 11 bases not matched to a gene.

This clone was detected only once. J is TRBJ1-5 and V is TRBV7-9; TRBD1 agrees at 8 bases. Trimming took 5 bases from V and 4 from J; bases not matched to a gene: 7. Germline V gene data show CDR1 as SEHNR and CDR2 as FQNEAQ (reference sequence). The CDR3 extends over 15 amino acids. The chain's CDR3 is CASSPGTGWNQPQHF. CDR3 DNA: TGTGCCAGCAGCCCCGGGACAGGTTGGAATCAGCCCCAGCATTTT.

V usage is TRBV29-1 and J usage is TRBJ1-2; D unresolved. The V gene's germline CDR1 is SQVTM and CDR2 ANQGSEA. The CDR3 runs to 13 residues. Between the trimmed V and J ends, which lost 2 bases and 0 bases, there was a span of 7 bases. DNA for the CDR3: TGCAGCGTTGAAAACAATTCTAACTATGGCTACACCTTC. It specifies CSVENNSNYGYTF.

The V and J genes are TRBV19 and TRBJ1-1, with a tentative D call TRBD1 (6 bases). Looked up from germline, CDR1 is LNHDA and CDR2 is SQIVND (reference sequence). This CDR3 spans 16 amino acids. Trimming stripped 7 bases from V and 0 bases from J, with 18 bases between. In DNA, the CDR3 is TGTGCCAGTACCGGACAGACAGCCATACTGAACACTGAAGCTTTCTTT. Translated, it gives CASTGQTAILNTEAFF.

The chain recombines TRBV18 with TRBJ1-1; D call uncertain. Germline V CDR1 and CDR2: KGHSH, LQKENI. The CDR3 contains 13 residues. V was cut by 3 bases and J by 0 bases, with 5 bases left in between. DNA of the CDR3: TGTGCCAGCTCACCCGTCGTGAACACTGAAGCTTTCTTT. Protein: CASSPVVNTEAFF. The full variable domain, in which reference TRBV18 and TRBJ1-1 provide the parts outside the CDR3, is NAGVMQNPRHLVRRRGQEARLRCSPMKGHSHVYWYRQLPEEGLKFMVYLQKENIIDESGMPKERFSAEFPKEGPSILRIQQVVRGDSAAYFCASSPVVNTEAFFGQGTRLTVV.